These T cell receptor beta chains were read from a single sample in a study of blood T cell repertoires in COVID-19. TCRdb's copy holds only in-frame clones and misses some; the assay was immunoSEQ multiplex PCR. Seen here are a few hundred thousand clones, under 90% observed once, and the top ten hold around 2.1%. Sequenced input: peripheral blood. The receptors come from a man aged 45-60 years with acute or convalescent COVID-19. The CDR3 runs from the conserved cysteine through the conserved F or W. Each record gives: J gene, D gene, clone size, V gene, CDR3 DNA, CDR3 protein. The D gene is left open where the match is weak. Where a row states a size, it is once, few, many or the class of an expanded clone; other rows omit it.

J: TRBJ1-1
D: -
size: once
V: TRBV18
DNA: TGTGCCAGCTCACCGTCGGCGGCGAACACTGAAGCTTTCTTT
CDR3: CASSPSAANTEAFF

J: TRBJ2-7
D: -
size: -
V: TRBV6-5
DNA: TGTGCCAGCTGGGGGCCAGGCGACTCCTACGAGCAGTACTTC
CDR3: CASWGPGDSYEQYF

J: TRBJ2-1
D: TRBD2
size: -
V: TRBV3-1/TRBV3-2
DNA: TGTGCCAGCAGCCAAACTAGCGGGCCCTACAATGAGCAGTTCTTC
CDR3: CASSQTSGPYNEQFF

J: TRBJ2-7
D: -
size: -
V: TRBV5-5
DNA: TGTGCCAGCAGCTTGGCCCGAACTAGCACCGGCGAGCAGTACTTC
CDR3: CASSLARTSTGEQYF

J: TRBJ2-2
D: TRBD2
size: -
V: TRBV5-1
DNA: TGCGCCAGCAGCTTGGCGGGGCTAGCGGCGAACACTGGGGAGCTGTTTTTT
CDR3: CASSLAGLAANTGELFF

J: TRBJ1-5
D: TRBD1
size: -
V: TRBV19
DNA: TGTGCCAGTAGTGGGGACAGTAGCTTTCAGCCCCAGCATTTT
CDR3: CASSGDSSFQPQHF

J: TRBJ1-4
D: TRBD1
size: -
V: TRBV6-5
DNA: TGTGCCAGCAGTTACTCGAGGACAGGGGGCCGTGAAAAACTGTTTTTT
CDR3: CASSYSRTGGREKLFF

J: TRBJ2-3
D: -
size: -
V: TRBV6-1
DNA: TGTGCCAGCAGTGAAGCTGGCGGGGGCACGAATACGCAGTATTTT
CDR3: CASSEAGGGTNTQYF

J: TRBJ2-5
D: TRBD1
size: -
V: TRBV30
DNA: TGTGCCTGGAGTGTACATTGGGACAGGCTGCGTGAGACCCAGTACTTC
CDR3: CAWSVHWDRLRETQYF

J: TRBJ2-3
D: -
size: -
V: TRBV5-6
DNA: TGTGCCAGCAGCTCTCCGGAGGATACGCAGTATTTT
CDR3: CASSSPEDTQYF

J: TRBJ1-2
D: TRBD1
size: once
V: TRBV12-3/TRBV12-4
DNA: TGTGCCAGCACCGGGACAGGGAAGGGCTACACCTTC
CDR3: CASTGTGKGYTF

J: TRBJ2-1
D: TRBD2
size: once
V: TRBV30
DNA: TGTGCCTGGAGCCTGGGACTAGCGGGGGGGCCGGATGAGCAGTTCTTC
CDR3: CAWSLGLAGGPDEQFF

J: TRBJ2-3
D: TRBD1
size: -
V: TRBV5-1
DNA: TGCGCCAGCAGCTTGGGAGGGGGCCCCACAGGGCTAGATACGCAGTATTTT
CDR3: CASSLGGGPTGLDTQYF

J: TRBJ1-4
D: TRBD1
size: -
V: TRBV30
DNA: TGTGCCTGGACCCGGGACAGGAATGAAAAACTGTTTTTT
CDR3: CAWTRDRNEKLFF

J: TRBJ2-7
D: -
size: -
V: TRBV30
DNA: TGTGCCTGGAGTGACAGGGTACTTTACGAGCAGTACTTC
CDR3: CAWSDRVLYEQYF

J: TRBJ2-5
D: -
size: -
V: TRBV14
DNA: TGTGCCAGCAGCCAAAAGCTAGGATCGTACCAAGAGACCCAGTACTTC
CDR3: CASSQKLGSYQETQYF

J: TRBJ1-6
D: -
size: -
V: TRBV10-1
DNA: TGCGCCAGCAGTTCCTCGGACAGAGATTCACCCCTCCACTTT
CDR3: CASSSSDRDSPLHF

J: TRBJ1-2
D: -
size: -
V: TRBV2
DNA: TGTGCCAGCAGTGGTCTCTATGGCTACACCTTC
CDR3: CASSGLYGYTF

J: TRBJ1-5
D: TRBD1
size: -
V: TRBV19
DNA: TGTGCCAGTAGCCGGGACAGGGGAGCCGATCAGCCCCAGCATTTT
CDR3: CASSRDRGADQPQHF

J: TRBJ2-5
D: -
size: -
V: TRBV27
DNA: TGTGCCAGCAGTTTGGGTCCTAGCTGGGAGACCCAGTACTTC
CDR3: CASSLGPSWETQYF

J: TRBJ1-4
D: -
size: -
V: TRBV30
DNA: TGTGCCTGGAACGGAGTGGCAACTAATGAAAAACTGTTTTTT
CDR3: CAWNGVATNEKLFF

J: TRBJ1-1
D: TRBD1
size: -
V: TRBV29-1
DNA: TGCAGCGTAGACAGGGGACAGTCCACTGAAGCTTTCTTT
CDR3: CSVDRGQSTEAFF

J: TRBJ1-6
D: -
size: once
V: TRBV7-3
DNA: TGTGCCAGCAGCGGCGACGGGAATTCACCCCTCCACTTT
CDR3: CASSGDGNSPLHF

J: TRBJ1-1
D: -
size: -
V: TRBV18
DNA: TGTGCCAGCTCACCGATAGGGGTTGTCGGCACTGAAGCTTTCTTT
CDR3: CASSPIGVVGTEAFF

J: TRBJ2-7
D: -
size: few
V: TRBV30
DNA: TGTGCCTGGAGTTGGGGCGGCGAGCAGTACTTC
CDR3: CAWSWGGEQYF

J: TRBJ1-5
D: -
size: -
V: TRBV19
DNA: TGTGCCAGTAGTTTGGGGGCGCTTCAGCCCCAGCATTTT
CDR3: CASSLGALQPQHF

J: TRBJ2-7
D: TRBD2
size: -
V: TRBV13
DNA: TGTGCCAGCAGCTTAACGACTAGCCTAGAATGGTCCTACGAGCAGTACTTC
CDR3: CASSLTTSLEWSYEQYF

J: TRBJ1-3
D: TRBD1
size: -
V: TRBV19
DNA: TGTGCCAGTAGCACAGGGGGCGGCTCTGGAAACACCATATATTTT
CDR3: CASSTGGGSGNTIYF

J: TRBJ2-3
D: -
size: -
V: TRBV7-3
DNA: TGTGCCAGCAGCCCGAGCGGGTCCACAGATACGCAGTATTTT
CDR3: CASSPSGSTDTQYF

J: TRBJ1-1
D: -
size: -
V: TRBV3-1/TRBV3-2
DNA: TGTGCCAGCAGCCACGCCGGGATATACACTGAAGCTTTCTTT
CDR3: CASSHAGIYTEAFF

J: TRBJ1-3
D: -
size: -
V: TRBV12-3/TRBV12-4
DNA: TGTGCCAGCAGTGCAGGCTCTGGAAACACCATATATTTT
CDR3: CASSAGSGNTIYF

J: TRBJ1-5
D: -
size: -
V: TRBV6-8
DNA: TGTGCCAGCCCACCCGCTAGGAGGTGGCAGCCCCAGCATTTT
CDR3: CASPPARRWQPQHF

J: TRBJ2-7
D: TRBD1
size: -
V: TRBV2
DNA: TGTGCCAGCAGGTACAGGGGGTCCTCCCACGAGCAGTACTTC
CDR3: CASRYRGSSHEQYF

J: TRBJ1-1
D: TRBD1
size: -
V: TRBV5-1
DNA: TGCGCCAGCAGATCGATTACAGGGGGCGACTCTGAAGCTTTCTTT
CDR3: CASRSITGGDSEAFF

J: TRBJ2-4
D: -
size: -
V: TRBV13
DNA: TGTGCCAGCAGCCTACTTGGAGGCAAAAACATTCAGTACTTC
CDR3: CASSLLGGKNIQYF

J: TRBJ2-7
D: TRBD2
size: few
V: TRBV20-1
DNA: TGCAGTGCTAGTGGACTAGCGGGCCCCTCCTACGAGCAGTACTTC
CDR3: CSASGLAGPSYEQYF

J: TRBJ1-2
D: -
size: -
V: TRBV3-1/TRBV3-2
DNA: TGTGCCAGCAGCCAAGCTCAGGATTCATTTTATGGCTACACCTTC
CDR3: CASSQAQDSFYGYTF

J: TRBJ1-1
D: TRBD1
size: -
V: TRBV3-1/TRBV3-2
DNA: TGTGCCAGCAGCCAAGATCTCCAGGGGGCTCGGAGCACTGAAGCTTTCTTT
CDR3: CASSQDLQGARSTEAFF

J: TRBJ2-7
D: -
size: -
V: TRBV19
DNA: TGTGCCAGTAGTATCAGGCCCTACGAGCAGTACTTC
CDR3: CASSIRPYEQYF

J: TRBJ2-2
D: -
size: -
V: TRBV30
DNA: TGTGCCTGGAGTCAGGACAGAGCCACCGGGGAGCTGTTTTTT
CDR3: CAWSQDRATGELFF

J: TRBJ2-3
D: -
size: few
V: TRBV16
DNA: TGTGCCAGCAGCCAATCTCCAACTACAGATACGCAGTATTTT
CDR3: CASSQSPTTDTQYF

J: TRBJ2-7
D: -
size: -
V: TRBV7-3
DNA: TGTGCCAGCAGCCCGAGACAGACGAGCTCCTACGAGCAGTACTTC
CDR3: CASSPRQTSSYEQYF

J: TRBJ2-5
D: -
size: -
V: TRBV29-1
DNA: TGCAGCGTTGAAAGGAGGTTGGAAGAGACCCAGTACTTC
CDR3: CSVERRLEETQYF

J: TRBJ1-1
D: TRBD1
size: -
V: TRBV5-4
DNA: TGTGCCAGCAGCTGGGGGACAGGGGAAGCTTTCTTT
CDR3: CASSWGTGEAFF